This T cell receptor (beta chain) originates from a study of shared clonotypes between healthy human individuals. Genomic DNA came from about 92 million PBMCs in unsorted samples. Notes on the study in general: Among donors, clonotype sharing was expected to be affected by sequencing depth.

V lost 0 bases, J lost 4 bases, and 12 bases lay in between. The CDR3 loop spans 15 amino acids. Germline V CDR1 and CDR2: LGHNA, YSLEER. An even split of each subset's genomic DNA across several immunoSEQ plates was performed. TCRdb keeps only in-frame clones here, not all; method: immunoSEQ multiplex PCR. Counted here are about half a million clones, 79% occurring once; the ten biggest clones make up approximately 13%. In regard to this clone: Its antigen is not identified.

This sequence originates from a woman aged 40 to 55 in good health. Some clones in this sample may be carry-over from other donors' samples. This chain connects TRBV4-3 to TRBJ1-1, with unresolved D. The source material was PBMCs. DNA of the CDR3: TGCGCCAGCAGCCAAGATCCGGGTATCGGCACTGAAGCTTTCTTT. It yields the protein CASSQDPGIGTEAFF.